The entry below describes one T cell receptor (beta chain). This entry is derived from a study of blood T cell repertoires in COVID-19. Germline V gene lookup returns CDR1 SGHDT and CDR2 YYEEEE. The CDR3 contains 15 residues. The V gene end was trimmed by 1 base and the J gene end by 6 bases; junction bases not matched to a gene: 4. Profiled with immunoSEQ multiplex PCR; TCRdb holds only in-frame clones, not every one. The repertoire holds about 140,000 clones, with roughly 73% as singletons. V and J are TRBV5-6 and TRBJ2-3; 11 bases agree with TRBD2. This receptor was identified in a woman aged 45-65 years with active or convalescent COVID-19. The material sequenced was peripheral blood. The chain's CDR3 is CASSLTSGGGDTQYF. In nucleotides, the CDR3 is TGTGCCAGCAGCTTGACTAGCGGGGGCGGGGATACGCAGTATTTT. Variable domain in full (rest from reference TRBV5-6 and TRBJ2-3): DAGVTQSPTHLIKTRGQQVTLRCSPKSGHDTVSWYQQALGQGPQFIFQYYEEEERQRGNFPDRFSGHQFPNYSSELNVNALLLGDSALYLCASSLTSGGGDTQYFGPGTRLTVL.